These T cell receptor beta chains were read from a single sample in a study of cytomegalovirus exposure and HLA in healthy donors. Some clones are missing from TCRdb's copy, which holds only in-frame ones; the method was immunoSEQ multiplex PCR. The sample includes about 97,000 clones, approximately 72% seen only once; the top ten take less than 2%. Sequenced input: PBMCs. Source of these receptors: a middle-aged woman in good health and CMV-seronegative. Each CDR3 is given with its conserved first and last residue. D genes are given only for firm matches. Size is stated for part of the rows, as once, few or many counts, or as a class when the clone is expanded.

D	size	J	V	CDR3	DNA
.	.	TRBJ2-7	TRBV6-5	CASRGVAGNYEQYF	TGTGCCAGCAGGGGGGTTGCGGGGAATTACGAGCAGTACTTC
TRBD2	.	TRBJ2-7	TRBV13	CASSTNFPGGRGMYEQYF	TGTGCCAGCAGCACCAACTTCCCCGGGGGGAGGGGTATGTACGAGCAGTACTTC
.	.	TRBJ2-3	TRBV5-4	CASSVDYPDTQYF	TGTGCCAGCAGCGTGGACTATCCAGATACGCAGTATTTT
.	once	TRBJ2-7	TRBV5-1	CASSLEARSYEQYF	TGCGCCAGCAGCTTGGAAGCGCGTTCCTACGAGCAGTACTTC
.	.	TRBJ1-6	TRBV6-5	CASSYAGRNNSPLHF	TGTGCCAGCAGTTACGCCGGGAGGAATAATTCCCCCCTCCACTTT
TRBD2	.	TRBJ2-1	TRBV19	CASSISTGEVTGTSGRGIDEQFF	TGTGCCAGTAGTATTTCCACAGGGGAGGTGACCGGGACTAGCGGGAGAGGAATCGATGAGCAGTTCTTC
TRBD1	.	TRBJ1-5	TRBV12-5	CASGVGQANNQPQHF	TGTGCTAGTGGTGTCGGACAGGCGAACAATCAGCCCCAGCATTTT
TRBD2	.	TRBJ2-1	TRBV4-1	CASSQESSGGYNEQFF	TGCGCCAGCAGCCAAGAATCTAGCGGAGGGTACAATGAGCAGTTCTTC
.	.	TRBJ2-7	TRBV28	CASSHRRQGLSRHYEQYF	TGTGCCAGCAGTCACCGTAGACAGGGACTCTCAAGGCACTACGAGCAGTACTTC
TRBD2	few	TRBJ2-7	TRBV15	CATSRAKLLTSGGSRSYYEQYF	TGTGCCACCAGCAGAGCCAAACTCCTGACTAGCGGGGGGTCCCGCTCCTACTACGAGCAGTACTTC
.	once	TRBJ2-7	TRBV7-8	CASSLYYEQYF	TGTGCCAGCAGCCTCTACTACGAGCAGTACTTC
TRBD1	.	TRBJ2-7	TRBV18	CASSPRDRMYEQYF	TGTGCCAGCTCACCCCGGGACAGGATGTACGAGCAGTACTTC
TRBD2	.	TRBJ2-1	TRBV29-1	CSVERSGGEGYEQFF	TGCAGCGTTGAACGGAGCGGGGGGGAGGGGTATGAGCAGTTCTTC
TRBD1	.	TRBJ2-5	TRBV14	CASSLMTGSQETQYF	TGTGCCAGCAGCCTTATGACAGGGAGCCAAGAGACCCAGTACTTC
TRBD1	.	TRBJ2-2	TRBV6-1	CASTAGTGGTGELFF	TGTGCCAGCACCGCCGGGACAGGGGGCACCGGGGAGCTGTTTTTT
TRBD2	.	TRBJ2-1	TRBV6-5	CASSYRSGSEYNEQFF	TGTGCCAGCAGTTACCGTAGCGGGTCCGAATACAATGAGCAGTTCTTC
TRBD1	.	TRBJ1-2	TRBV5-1	CASSEPGQGAGGYTF	TGCGCCAGCAGCGAACCGGGACAGGGGGCTGGAGGCTACACCTTC
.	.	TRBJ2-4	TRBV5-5	CASSFATPPEQYF	TGTGCCAGCAGCTTCGCTACGCCCCCTGAACAGTACTTC
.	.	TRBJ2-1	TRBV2	CASSVVSPHEQFF	TGTGCCAGCAGTGTCGTGAGTCCCCATGAGCAGTTCTTC
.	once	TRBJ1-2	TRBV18	CASSPGEGYGYTF	TGTGCCAGCTCCCCCGGTGAGGGCTATGGCTACACCTTC